This record concerns one T cell receptor (beta chain) sequence. The CDR3 is 17 residues long. V was pared by 4 bases and J by 6 bases, with 11 bases of the junction left unmatched. CDR1 and CDR2 (germline): LNHNV, YYDKDF (reference sequence). The data were taken from a study of blood T cell repertoires in COVID-19. Study-level background: There were acute and convalescent COVID-19 samples, and they came from the United States, Italy and Spain. T cells, B-cell-depleted T cells, or PBMCs supplied cDNA or gDNA.

Original data processing: Nucleated cell number was recorded as an estimate derived from reference gene primer amplification. Sequencing used immunoSEQ multiplex PCR; TCRdb keeps in-frame clones, though not all of them. V, J and clone size were drawn from that table, and D and trimming were deduced from the DNA. Of under 300,000 clones listed, around 90% were seen once; the top ten hold roughly 6.3%. Input material: PBMCs or T cells enriched from blood (not recorded which). The V gene is TRBV15, the J gene TRBJ2-1; 11 nucleotides align to TRBD2. The TCR sequence derives from a woman in her 30s with acute COVID-19. CDR3 DNA: TGTGCCACCAGCATTACTATAACTAGCGGGAGCATCAATGAGCAGTTCTTC. Translating it yields CATSITITSGSINEQFF.